Listed below are T cell receptor beta chains from one sample, sequenced in a study of T cells in Graves' hyperthyroidism and ophthalmopathy. TCRdb itself ran the multiplex PCR reads through MiXCR, one entry per CDR3 protein. Of roughly 380,000 distinct CDR3 sequences in the sample, roughly 13% are singletons; the top ten hold about a fifth. The sequenced sample was blood. The receptors shown here come from a man aged 25 to 40 with Graves' hyperthyroidism that later progressed to Graves' ophthalmopathy. Both conserved end residues are part of each CDR3. The D gene is left open where the match is weak. Some rows have no size entry. The others give once, few or many, or a class for an expanded clone.

d_call	v_call	clone_size	j_call	cdr3_nt	cdr3_aa
NA	TRBV6-4	few	TRBJ2-2	TGTGCCAGCAGTCCTGACACGTCTGTCGGGGAGCTGTTTTTT	CASSPDTSVGELFF
NA	TRBV28	many	TRBJ2-3	TGTGCCAGCAGTTTCCAGTACGGGGTAGATACGCAGTATTTT	CASSFQYGVDTQYF
NA	TRBV5-1	many	TRBJ1-2	TGCGCCAGCAGCTTGAGTTACAGAACGGCTAACTATGGCTACACCTTC	CASSLSYRTANYGYTF
NA	TRBV5-1	NA	TRBJ2-1	TGCGCCAGCAGCTTGGCCGGGGGCCACAATGAGCAGTTCTTC	CASSLAGGHNEQFF
TRBD1	TRBV5-1	NA	TRBJ1-2	TGCGCCAGCAGCTACCGGACAGGGGGCGCGGGCTACACCTTC	CASSYRTGGAGYTF
NA	TRBV5-1	few	TRBJ2-7	TGCGCCAGCAGCCCACAAGGGACCGAAAGGAGGGAGCAGTACTTC	CASSPQGTERREQYF
TRBD1	TRBV5-1	many	TRBJ2-7	TGCGCCAGCAGCACACAGGGGAACGAGCAGTACTTC	CASSTQGNEQYF
TRBD1	TRBV10-3	many	TRBJ1-4	TGTGCCATCAGCCCAGGGGGCAGAGGAGAAAAACTGTTTTTT	CAISPGGRGEKLFF
NA	TRBV3-1	many	TRBJ1-3	TGTGCCAGCAGTCAACTTGATACAGGAAACACCATATATTTT	CASSQLDTGNTIYF
NA	TRBV5-5	many	TRBJ1-2	TGTGCCAGCAGCTTGATAGAGACCGATAACTATGGCTACACCTTC	CASSLIETDNYGYTF
TRBD1	TRBV5-1	many	TRBJ1-4	TGCGCCAGCAGCTGGTTGGGACAGGGGGCCGAGGTGGAAAAACTGTTTTTT	CASSWLGQGAEVEKLFF
NA	TRBV18	few	TRBJ2-5	TGTGCCACCTCGGTAGGGGTAAGGGAGACCCAGTACTTC	CATSVGVRETQYF
NA	TRBV10-2	many	TRBJ2-2	TGCGCCAGCAGTGAGCGCGAAACTGCCACCGGGGAGCTGTTTTTT	CASSERETATGELFF
NA	TRBV28	many	TRBJ1-5	TGTGCCAGCAGTTTGGGGGGTTTAGATCAGCCCCAGCATTTT	CASSLGGLDQPQHF
NA	TRBV18	NA	TRBJ1-4	TGTGCCAGCTCCTTATGGGGCCCGACACCAACTAATGAAAAACTGTTTTTT	CASSLWGPTPTNEKLFF
NA	TRBV30	many	TRBJ1-5	TGTGCCTGGACCACATCATATAGCAATCAGCCCCAGCATTTT	CAWTTSYSNQPQHF
TRBD1	TRBV14	few	TRBJ1-2	TGTGCCAGCAGCCAAAAGGGACAGGGCTACTTCTATGGCTACACCTTC	CASSQKGQGYFYGYTF
TRBD2	TRBV24-1	few	TRBJ2-1	TGTGCCACCAGTGATGCCACTAGCGGAACCTACAATGAGCAGTTCTTC	CATSDATSGTYNEQFF
NA	TRBV6-1	NA	TRBJ2-1	TGTGCCAGCAGTTGGGGGCCAGGGCTAACTAACAATGAGCAGTTCTTC	CASSWGPGLTNNEQFF
TRBD2	TRBV7-9	many	TRBJ2-2	TGTGCCAGCAGCGGGTGGCTAGCGGGCACGAACACCGGGGAGCTGTTTTTT	CASSGWLAGTNTGELFF
NA	TRBV6-1	many	TRBJ1-1	TGTGCCAGCAGTGAAAGAGTTTGGGTGAACACTGAAGCTTTCTTT	CASSERVWVNTEAFF
NA	TRBV25-1	NA	TRBJ1-5	TGTGCCAGCACCGACTCCAGGGTTTTGCATAGGTATAGCAATCAGCCCCAGCATTTT	CASTDSRVLHRYSNQPQHF
NA	TRBV15	NA	TRBJ2-7	TGTGCCACCAGCAGATCGGGATTCTACGAGCAGTACTTC	CATSRSGFYEQYF
NA	TRBV20-1	many	TRBJ1-1	TGCAGGGGAGGAGGGGGGACGAACACTGAAGCTTTCTTT	CRGGGGTNTEAFF
TRBD1	TRBV3-1	many	TRBJ2-5	TGTGCCAGCAGCTTGGACAGGCAAGAGACCCAGTACTTC	CASSLDRQETQYF
TRBD1	TRBV12-3/TRBV12-4	many	TRBJ2-1	TGTGCCAGCAGGCGGGACAGGTCCTACAATGAGCAGTTCTTC	CASRRDRSYNEQFF
NA	TRBV6-1	many	TRBJ1-2	TGTGCCAGCAGTCCCCGCACAATATACGGCTACACCTTC	CASSPRTIYGYTF
NA	TRBV30	many	TRBJ2-5	TGTGCCTGGAGTACGGACAGTCAAGAGACCCAGTACTTC	CAWSTDSQETQYF
TRBD2	TRBV20-1	NA	TRBJ2-2	TGCAGTGCTACAGGACTAGCGGGGGGACCGAACACCGGGGAGCTGTTTTTT	CSATGLAGGPNTGELFF
TRBD2	TRBV10-2	many	TRBJ2-2	TGCGCCAGCAGTGAGACTAGCGGGGGCACCGGGGAGCTGTTTTTT	CASSETSGGTGELFF
NA	TRBV25-1	few	TRBJ1-2	TGTGCCAGCAGTGTAAAGGGTTTAGCTAACTATGGCTACACCTTC	CASSVKGLANYGYTF
TRBD2	TRBV2	NA	TRBJ2-5	TGTGCCAGCATCACTAGCGGGGCACAAGAGACCCAGTACTTC	CASITSGAQETQYF